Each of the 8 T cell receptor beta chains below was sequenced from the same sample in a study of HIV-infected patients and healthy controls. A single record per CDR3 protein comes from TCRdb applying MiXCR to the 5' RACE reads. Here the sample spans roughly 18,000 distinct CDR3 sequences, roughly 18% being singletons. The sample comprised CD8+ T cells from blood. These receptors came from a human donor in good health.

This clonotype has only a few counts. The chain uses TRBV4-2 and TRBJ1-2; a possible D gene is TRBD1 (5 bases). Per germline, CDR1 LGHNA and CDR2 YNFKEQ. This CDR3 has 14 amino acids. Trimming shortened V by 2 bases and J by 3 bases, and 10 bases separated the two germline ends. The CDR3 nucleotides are TGTGCCAGCAGCCAAATCGGGGGTTACTATGGCTACACCTTC. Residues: CASSQIGGYYGYTF.

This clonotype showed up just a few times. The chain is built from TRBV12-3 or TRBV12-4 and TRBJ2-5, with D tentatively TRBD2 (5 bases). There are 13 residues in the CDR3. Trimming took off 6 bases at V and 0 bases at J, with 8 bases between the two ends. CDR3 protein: CASRAGNQETQYF. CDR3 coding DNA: TGTGCCAGCAGAGCCGGGAACCAAGAGACCCAGTACTTC.

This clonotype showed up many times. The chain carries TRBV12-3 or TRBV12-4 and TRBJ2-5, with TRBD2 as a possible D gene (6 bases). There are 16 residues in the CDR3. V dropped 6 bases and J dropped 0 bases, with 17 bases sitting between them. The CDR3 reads CASSQLADTYQETQYF. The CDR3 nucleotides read TGTGCCAGCAGCCAACTAGCAGATACGTACCAAGAGACCCAGTACTTC.

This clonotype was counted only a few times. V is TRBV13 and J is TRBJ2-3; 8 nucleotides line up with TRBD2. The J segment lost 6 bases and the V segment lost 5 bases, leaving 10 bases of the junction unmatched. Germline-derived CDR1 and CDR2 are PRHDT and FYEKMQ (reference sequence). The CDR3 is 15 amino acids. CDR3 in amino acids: CASSIPGTRVDTQYF. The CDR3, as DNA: TGTGCCAGCAGCATTCCCGGGACTAGGGTGGATACGCAGTATTTT.

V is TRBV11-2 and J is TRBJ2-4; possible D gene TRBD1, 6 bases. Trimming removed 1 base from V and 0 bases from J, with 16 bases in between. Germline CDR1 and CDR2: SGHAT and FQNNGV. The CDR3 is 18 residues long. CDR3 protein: CASSLGSDRYLAKNIQYF. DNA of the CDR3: TGTGCCAGCAGCTTAGGGTCTGACAGGTATCTAGCCAAAAACATTCAGTACTTC.

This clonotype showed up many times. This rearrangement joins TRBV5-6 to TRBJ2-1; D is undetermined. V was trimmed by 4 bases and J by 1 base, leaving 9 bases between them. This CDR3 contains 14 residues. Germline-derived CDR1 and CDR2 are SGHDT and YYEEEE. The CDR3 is CASSKAGSYNEQFF. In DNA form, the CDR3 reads TGTGCCAGCAGCAAAGCAGGATCCTACAATGAGCAGTTCTTC.

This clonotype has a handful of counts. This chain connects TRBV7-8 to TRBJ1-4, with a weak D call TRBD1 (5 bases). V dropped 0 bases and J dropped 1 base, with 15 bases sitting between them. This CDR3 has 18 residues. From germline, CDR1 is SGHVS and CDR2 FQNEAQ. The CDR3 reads CASSLAATGDGTNEKLFF. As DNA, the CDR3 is TGTGCCAGCAGCTTAGCGGCAACAGGAGATGGAACTAATGAAAAACTGTTTTTT.

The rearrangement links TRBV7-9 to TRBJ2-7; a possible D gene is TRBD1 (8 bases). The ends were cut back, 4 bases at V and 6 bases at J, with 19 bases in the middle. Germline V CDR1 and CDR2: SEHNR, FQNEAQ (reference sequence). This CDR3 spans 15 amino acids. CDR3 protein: CASSSGQQGEGEQYF. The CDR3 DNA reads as TGTGCCAGCAGCTCGGGACAACAGGGGGAGGGCGAGCAGTACTTC. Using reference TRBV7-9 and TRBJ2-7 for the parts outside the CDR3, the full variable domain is DTGVSQNPRHKITKRGQNVTFRCDPISEHNRLYWYRQTLGQGPEFLTYFQNEAQLEKSRLLSDRFSAERPKGSFSTLEIQRTEQGDSAMYLCASSSGQQGEGEQYFGPGTRLTVT.